Each of the 5 T cell receptor beta chains below was sequenced from the same sample in a study of T cell clusters in autoimmune cytopenias (dated 2019 in TCRdb). The reads were generated on an Illumina MiSeq. To amplify TRB rearrangements, a touch-down multiplex PCR protocol was run with the TRB-A and TRB-B primer pools combined in a single tube. TCRdb reprocessed the reads; each CDR3 protein sequence makes one entry, and DNA is unavailable. The sample table holds about 12,000 distinct CDR3 sequences. The ten most abundant clones make up 3% to 3.5% of the sample. Each sample's TRB amplification started from 250 to 300 ng of peripheral blood genomic DNA, which corresponds to some 36,000 genome equivalents. These records were also assigned to another study, of T cell repertoires in aging, cancer and after chemotherapy.

Sequenced: peripheral blood. The receptors here all came from a human donor in good health.

The chain has TRBV7-2 and TRBJ1-1; TCRdb selects TRBD1, and the lack of DNA leaves this call unchecked. Germline V gene sequence: CDR1 SGHTA, CDR2 FQGNSA. The CDR3 is made up of 14 amino acids. The CDR3 loop reads CASSLDRAISEAFF.

V and J are TRBV30 and TRBJ1-5; TCRdb indicates TRBD1, and absent DNA this call remains unverified. Germline values: CDR1 GTSNPN, CDR2 SVGIG (reference sequence). This CDR3 is built from 13 residues. CDR3: CAWSGGQDQPQHF.

The CDR3 reads CSAPGKGGSTDTQYF. The chain uses TRBV20-1 and TRBJ2-3; TCRdb reports TRBD2, a call that lacks DNA to check it against. The CDR3 covers 15 residues. Germline V gene data show CDR1 as DFQATT and CDR2 as SNEGSKA (reference sequence).

This clonotype registers medium-sized by frequency. The genes are TRBV5-5 and TRBJ2-2. The V gene's germline CDR1 is SGHKS and CDR2 YYEKEE (reference sequence). CDR3 size: 11 residues. The CDR3 reads CASTRTGELFF.

This clonotype counts as medium-sized (0.01 to 0.1%) by frequency. The rearrangement joins TRBV20-1 to TRBJ1-2. The CDR3 extends over 12 amino acids. The germline CDR1 and CDR2 sequences are DFQATT and SNEGSKA (reference sequence). The CDR3 here is CSASGVGYGYTF.